This entry is about one TCR beta chain. The entry originates in a study of blood T cell repertoires in COVID-19. About the study: Some COVID-19 samples were acute and others convalescent; all came from the United States, Italy and Spain. From T cells, B-cell-depleted T cells, or PBMCs came the material, which was cDNA or gDNA.

The CDR3 runs 18 residues. With 4 bases clipped from V and 3 bases from J, the junction kept 12 bases outside the gene matches. Germline V gene data show CDR1 as SGHAT and CDR2 as FQNNGV. Original processing methods: Estimation of nucleated cell counts was performed using reference gene primer amplification. TCRdb keeps only in-frame clones here, not all; method: immunoSEQ multiplex PCR. That table is the source of V, J and clone size, and D and trimming were worked out from the DNA. The data contain a few hundred thousand clones, roughly 90% of them singletons. This sequence was found in a man in his forties with acute or convalescent COVID-19. The genes are TRBV11-2 and TRBJ2-2, with TRBD2 matching 9 bases. Sequenced material: peripheral blood. CDR3 DNA sequence: TGTGCCAGCAGCTCGGGACTAGCTTTCTCGATCGACACCGGGGAGCTGTTTTTT. It encodes CASSSGLAFSIDTGELFF.